The 12 T cell receptor beta chains given below trace back to one sample, sequenced in a study of metastatic and nonmetastatic thyroid tumors. Thyroid surgery had not been preceded by any treatment in any patient. TCRdb reprocessed the PCR reads via MiXCR. The profile shows some 38,000 clones, about 14% of them singletons. Sequencing was carried out using blood. The receptors shown here come from a female donor with papillary thyroid cancer or a benign thyroid nodule (not recorded which). Some clones in this sample may be carry-over from other donors' samples.

The table lists this clone with a few counts. The genes are TRBV28 and TRBJ2-7; D not certain. With 6 bases removed from V and 2 bases from J, the gap between germline ends came to 11 bases. CDR3 length: 13 amino acids. CDR1 and CDR2 from the germline V gene are MDHEN and SYDVKM. CDR3 DNA sequence: TGTGCCAGCAGCCGCAGGAGCCCCTACGAGCAGTACTTC. It encodes CASSRRSPYEQYF.

As regards this clone: This may arise from a read error, as a much more abundant clone is one base away. The V call is TRBV7-3, the J call TRBJ2-3; 9 bases agree with TRBD2. The CDR3 extends over 16 amino acids. Germline V gives CDR1 SGHTA, CDR2 FQGTGA. After removal of 2 bases from V and 6 bases from J, the junction contained 9 bases not matched to a gene. CDR3: CASSLGSGSFSDTQYF. In nucleotides, the CDR3 is TGTGCCAGCAGCTTAGGTAGCGGGAGCTTTTCGGATACGCAGTATTTT.

The table lists this clone with many counts. The chain carries TRBV24-1 and TRBJ2-1, with D uncertain. The V gene's germline CDR1 is KGHDR and CDR2 SFDVKD. The V end was cut by 3 bases, the J end by 1 base, with 12 bases between. The CDR3 contains 16 residues. The CDR3 spells CATSDAGGDSYNEQFF. The CDR3 region has the DNA TGTGCCACCAGTGATGCCGGCGGTGATTCCTACAATGAGCAGTTCTTC.

Note on this clone: A read error may account for a junction end that differs from germline. Other nucleotide sequences from this sample produce the same CDR3. The V call is TRBV28, the J call TRBJ2-2; D possibly corresponds to TRBD2 (6 bases). The CDR3 totals 15 residues. CDR1 MDHEN and CDR2 SYDVKM come from the germline V gene. The CDR3 reads CASSSLPWEAGELFF. The DNA for the CDR3 is TGTGCCAGCAGTTCACTCCCCTGGGAGGCCGGGGAGCTGTTTTTC.

This clone has ten or more counts. This chain links TRBV20-1 with TRBJ2-1, with TRBD1 matching 7 bases. V shed 5 bases, J shed 3 bases, and the junction held 10 bases outside the gene matches. This CDR3 region has 15 residues. CDR1 and CDR2 (germline): DFQATT, SNEGSKA (reference sequence). DNA for the CDR3: TGCAGTGCTCCTGACAGGGAAAGGGACTACAATGAGCAGTTCTTC. It yields the protein CSAPDRERDYNEQFF.

By share of the sample, this clone is medium-sized. The chain employs TRBV20-1 and TRBJ1-5; D possibly corresponds to TRBD1 (5 bases). Trimming stripped 6 bases from V and 1 base from J, with 19 bases between. The CDR3 is 16 residues long. Germline V gives CDR1 DFQATT, CDR2 SNEGSKA (reference sequence). The CDR3 bases are TGCAGTGCCACCATCCCGGGGCTGTCGAGCAATCAGCCCCAGCATTTT. Its protein product is CSATIPGLSSNQPQHF.

This clone was found many times. The sample holds other DNA sequences that translate to the same CDR3. The chain joins TRBV6-1 to TRBJ1-4, with 12 bases lining up with TRBD1. Germline CDR1 is MNHNS and CDR2 is SASEGT. This CDR3 has 15 residues. V lost 11 bases and J lost 11; bases outside the gene matches: 15. CDR3 protein: CASLGGGTGGFKLFF. CDR3 in DNA: TGTGCCTCCCTAGGGGGAGGGACAGGGGGCTTCAAACTGTTTTTT.

This clone was recorded many times. This chain links TRBV28 with TRBJ1-1; TRBD1 matches at 9 bases. V shed 2 bases, J shed 5 bases, and the junction held 15 bases outside the gene matches. The CDR3 length is 18 residues. Germline V gives CDR1 MDHEN, CDR2 SYDVKM. CDR3 in amino acids: CASSLGAGQGLRKTEAFF. The CDR3 bases are TGTGCCAGCAGTTTAGGAGCGGGACAGGGATTGAGGAAGACTGAAGCTTTCTTT.

In its sample, this clone was seen many times. The V call is TRBV18, the J call TRBJ2-7; D is undetermined. V was cut by 1 base and J by 4 bases, with 8 bases left in between. The germline CDR1 and CDR2 sequences are KGHSH and LQKENI. CDR3 length equals 13 residues. The CDR3 DNA is TGTGCCAGCTCACCACGGGTGGAATACGAGCAGTACTTC. It encodes CASSPRVEYEQYF.

There are many counts of this clone. The chain's CDR3 is CAISGTSYNEQFF. The CDR3 DNA follows: TGTGCCATCAGCGGCACCTCCTACAATGAGCAGTTCTTC. The chain recombines TRBV10-3 with TRBJ2-1; D gene uncertain. The germline gives CDR1 ENHRY, CDR2 SYGVKD. V lost 6 bases, J lost 0 bases, and 6 bases lay in between. This CDR3 spans 13 amino acids.

This clone occurred many times. The chain employs TRBV24-1 and TRBJ2-6, with 8 nucleotides matching TRBD1. The CDR3 spans 20 residues. Losses at the gene ends were 5 bases for V and 2 bases for J; bases not matched to a gene: 16. Germline CDR1 reads KGHDR; CDR2 reads SFDVKD. The DNA of the CDR3 is TGTGCCACCAGTGCCACCCAACCTACTGTGACAGGGGCTGGGGCCAACGTCCTGACTTTC. This gives the protein CATSATQPTVTGAGANVLTF.

This clone was observed at least ten times. CDR3 bases: TGTGCCAGCAGCTCTGGTGGGTTCGGGGAGCTGTTTTTT. Protein: CASSSGGFGELFF. The gene calls are TRBV7-2 and TRBJ2-2; no firm D call. Germline values: CDR1 SGHTA, CDR2 FQGNSA. Trimming pared 4 bases from V and 7 bases from J, leaving 10 bases between. The CDR3 runs 13 residues.